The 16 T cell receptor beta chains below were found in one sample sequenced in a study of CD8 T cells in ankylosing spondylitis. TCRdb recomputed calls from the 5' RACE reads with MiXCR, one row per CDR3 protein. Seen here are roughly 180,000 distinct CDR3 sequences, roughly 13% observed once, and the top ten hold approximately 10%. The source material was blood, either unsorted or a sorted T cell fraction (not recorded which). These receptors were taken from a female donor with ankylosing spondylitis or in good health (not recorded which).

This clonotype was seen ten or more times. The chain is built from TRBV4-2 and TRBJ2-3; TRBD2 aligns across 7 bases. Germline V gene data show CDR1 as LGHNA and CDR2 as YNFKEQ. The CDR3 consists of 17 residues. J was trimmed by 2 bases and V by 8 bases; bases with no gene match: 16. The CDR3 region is CASAPTTGTTATDTQYF. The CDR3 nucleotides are TGTGCCAGCGCGCCGACGACCGGGACTACAGCCACAGATACGCAGTATTTT.

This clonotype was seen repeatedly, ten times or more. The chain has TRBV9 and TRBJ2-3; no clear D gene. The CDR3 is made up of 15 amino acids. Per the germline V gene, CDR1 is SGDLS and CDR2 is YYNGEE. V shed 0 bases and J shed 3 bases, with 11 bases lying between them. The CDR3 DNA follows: TGTGCCAGCAGCGTAGACTTAGATTCAACAGATACGCAGTATTTT. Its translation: CASSVDLDSTDTQYF.

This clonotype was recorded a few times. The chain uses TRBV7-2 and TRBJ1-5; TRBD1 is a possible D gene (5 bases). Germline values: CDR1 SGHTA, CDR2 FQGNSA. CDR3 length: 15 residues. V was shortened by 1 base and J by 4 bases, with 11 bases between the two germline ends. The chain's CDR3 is CASSLVGGGNQPQHF. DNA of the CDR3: TGTGCCAGCAGCTTAGTGGGGGGGGGGAATCAGCCCCAGCATTTT.

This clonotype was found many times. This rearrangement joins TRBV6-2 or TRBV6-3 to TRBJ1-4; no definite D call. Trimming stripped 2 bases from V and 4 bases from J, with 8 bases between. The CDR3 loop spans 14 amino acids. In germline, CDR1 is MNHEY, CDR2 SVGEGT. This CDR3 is CASSYEQLNEKLFF. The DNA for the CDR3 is TGTGCCAGCAGTTACGAGCAGCTTAATGAAAAACTGTTTTTT.

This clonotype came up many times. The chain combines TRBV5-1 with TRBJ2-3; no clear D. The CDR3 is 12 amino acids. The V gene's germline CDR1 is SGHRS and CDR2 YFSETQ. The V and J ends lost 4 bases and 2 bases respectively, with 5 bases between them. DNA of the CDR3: TGCGCCAGCAGCACCAACACAGATACGCAGTATTTT. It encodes CASSTNTDTQYF.

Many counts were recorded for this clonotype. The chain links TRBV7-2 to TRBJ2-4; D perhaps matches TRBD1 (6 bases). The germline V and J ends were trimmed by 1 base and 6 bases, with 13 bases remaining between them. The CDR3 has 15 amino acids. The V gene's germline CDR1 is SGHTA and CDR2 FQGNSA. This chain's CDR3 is CASSLVPQGPNIQYF. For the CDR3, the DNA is TGTGCCAGCAGCTTAGTCCCACAGGGACCAAACATTCAGTACTTC.

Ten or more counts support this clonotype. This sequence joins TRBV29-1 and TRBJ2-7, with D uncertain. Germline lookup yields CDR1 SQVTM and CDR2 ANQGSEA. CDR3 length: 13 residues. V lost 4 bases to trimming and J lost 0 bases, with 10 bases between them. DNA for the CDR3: TGCAGCGTTGCAGAGCGTAGCTCCTACGAGCAGTACTTC. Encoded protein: CSVAERSSYEQYF.

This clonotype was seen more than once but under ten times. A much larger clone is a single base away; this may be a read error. The CDR3 nucleotides read TGTGCCAGCAGCTTTGGGTCCTTTAATCAGCCCCAGCATTTT. Amino acids: CASSFGSFNQPQHF. This chain links TRBV7-9 with TRBJ1-5; D is ambiguous. This CDR3 contains 14 residues. Germline V gene data show CDR1 as SEHNR and CDR2 as FQNEAQ (reference sequence). The germline V and J ends were trimmed by 3 bases and 4 bases, with 10 bases remaining between them.

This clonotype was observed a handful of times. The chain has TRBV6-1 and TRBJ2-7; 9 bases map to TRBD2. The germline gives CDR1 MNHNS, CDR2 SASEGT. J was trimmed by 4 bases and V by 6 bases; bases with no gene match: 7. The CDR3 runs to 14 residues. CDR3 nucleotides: TGTGCCAGCAGAGCCGGGACTAGCCGTTACGAGCAGTACTTC. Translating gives CASRAGTSRYEQYF.

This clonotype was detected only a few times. The CDR3 protein is CASVPWAGSRYEQYF. DNA for the CDR3: TGTGCCAGCGTCCCCTGGGCAGGGTCAAGGTACGAGCAGTACTTC. The chain recombines TRBV28 with TRBJ2-7, with D maybe TRBD1 (5 bases). CDR1 and CDR2 (germline): MDHEN, SYDVKM. Between the trimmed V and J ends, which lost 8 bases and 4 bases, there was a span of 21 bases. The length of the CDR3 is 15 residues. The complete variable domain, with remaining parts taken from reference TRBV28 and TRBJ2-7, reads DVKVTQSSRYLVKRTGEKVFLECVQDMDHENMFWYRQDPGLGLRLIYFSYDVKMKEKGDIPEGYSVSREKKERFSLILESASTNQTSMYLCASVPWAGSRYEQYFGPGTRLTVT.

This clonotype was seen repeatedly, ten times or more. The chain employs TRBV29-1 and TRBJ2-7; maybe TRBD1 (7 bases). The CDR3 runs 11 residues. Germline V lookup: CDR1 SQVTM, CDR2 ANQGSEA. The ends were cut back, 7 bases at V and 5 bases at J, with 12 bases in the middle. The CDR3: CSAQGGHEQYF. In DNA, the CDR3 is TGCAGCGCCCAGGGGGGCCACGAGCAGTACTTC.

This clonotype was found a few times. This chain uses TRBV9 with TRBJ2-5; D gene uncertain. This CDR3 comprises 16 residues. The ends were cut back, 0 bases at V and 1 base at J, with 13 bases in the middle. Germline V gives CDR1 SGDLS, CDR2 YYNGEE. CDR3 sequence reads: CASSVAASPGQETQYF. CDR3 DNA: TGTGCCAGCAGCGTAGCCGCGTCCCCGGGCCAAGAGACCCAGTACTTC. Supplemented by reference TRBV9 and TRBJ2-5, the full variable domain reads DSGVTQTPKHLITATGQRVTLRCSPRSGDLSVYWYQQSLDQGLQFLIQYYNGEERAKGNILERFSAQQFPDLHSELNLSSLELGDSALYFCASSVAASPGQETQYFGPGTRLLVL.

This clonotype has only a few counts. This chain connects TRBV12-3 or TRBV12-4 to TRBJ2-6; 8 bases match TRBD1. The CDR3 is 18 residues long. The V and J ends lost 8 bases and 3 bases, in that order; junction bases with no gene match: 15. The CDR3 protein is CASGDRGQVLGGANVLTF. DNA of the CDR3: TGTGCCAGCGGGGACCGGGGACAGGTCCTCGGTGGGGCCAACGTCCTGACTTTC.

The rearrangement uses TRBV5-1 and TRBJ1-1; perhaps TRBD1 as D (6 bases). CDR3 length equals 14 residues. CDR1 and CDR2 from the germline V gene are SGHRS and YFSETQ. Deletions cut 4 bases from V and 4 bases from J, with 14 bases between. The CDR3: CASSAQQGPTEAFF. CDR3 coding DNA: TGCGCCAGCAGCGCCCAGCAGGGGCCCACTGAAGCTTTCTTT.

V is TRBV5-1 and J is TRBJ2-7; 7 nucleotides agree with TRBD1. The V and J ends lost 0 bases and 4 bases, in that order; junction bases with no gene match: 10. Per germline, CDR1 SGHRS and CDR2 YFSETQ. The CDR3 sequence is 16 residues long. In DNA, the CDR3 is TGCGCCAGCAGCTTGGGGGGATTACAGGGGTTTTACGAGCAGTACTTC. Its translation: CASSLGGLQGFYEQYF.

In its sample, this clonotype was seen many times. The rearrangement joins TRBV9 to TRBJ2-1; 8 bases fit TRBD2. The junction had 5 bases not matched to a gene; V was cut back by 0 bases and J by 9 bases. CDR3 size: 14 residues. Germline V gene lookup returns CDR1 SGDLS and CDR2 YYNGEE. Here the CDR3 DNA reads TGTGCCAGCAGCGTAGCGGGAGGGTGGATTGAGCAGTTCTTC. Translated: CASSVAGGWIEQFF.